This TCR beta chain originates from a study of T cell responses to AZD1222 COVID-19 vaccine. Whole-study findings and limits: Vaccine-related CD4 TCRs covered spike, predominating at 160-218 and 743-854. The study reported that nearly half of spike-specific TCRs target unmutated variant regions.

Of note for this clone: The antigen is not known.

Assay: immunoSEQ multiplex PCR; the TCRdb copy retains only in-frame clones and omits some. In the table there are approximately 100,000 clones, approximately 91% of which are singletons. Germline loops: CDR1 SGHVS, CDR2 FNYEAQ. This CDR3 spans 15 amino acids. J lost 4 bases, V lost 5 bases, and 6 bases had no gene match. This rearrangement joins TRBV7-6 to TRBJ1-3, with 9 bases identical to TRBD1. Sequences were derived from peripheral blood, sampled on day 0 of AZD1222 vaccination. This TCR was sampled from an adult in good health. Written as DNA, the CDR3 is TGTGCCAGCAGCCGTGTACAGGGGGCGGGAAACACCATATATTTT. This translates into CASSRVQGAGNTIYF.